This T cell receptor (beta chain) emerged from a study of Ad26.COV2.S vaccination and SARS-CoV-2 variants. Repertoires were generated with immunoSEQ multiplex PCR, while TCRdb's copy carries only in-frame clones and drops some. This table has under 150,000 clones, roughly 89% appearing once. This clone was detected once. The ends were cut back, 1 base at V and 0 bases at J, with 15 bases in the middle. The germline V gene encodes CDR1 SGHTA and CDR2 FQGNSA. The CDR3 is 18 amino acids. The source of this sequence is a human donor who had recovered from COVID-19. The material was peripheral blood, obtained after recovery from COVID-19. The V call is TRBV7-2, the J call TRBJ2-2; tentative D call: TRBD1 (6 bases). CDR3 sequence (DNA): TGTGCCAGCAGCTTAGGAGTGGGGGCGGCCCCGAACACCGGGGAGCTGTTTTTT. Amino acid sequence: CASSLGVGAAPNTGELFF.